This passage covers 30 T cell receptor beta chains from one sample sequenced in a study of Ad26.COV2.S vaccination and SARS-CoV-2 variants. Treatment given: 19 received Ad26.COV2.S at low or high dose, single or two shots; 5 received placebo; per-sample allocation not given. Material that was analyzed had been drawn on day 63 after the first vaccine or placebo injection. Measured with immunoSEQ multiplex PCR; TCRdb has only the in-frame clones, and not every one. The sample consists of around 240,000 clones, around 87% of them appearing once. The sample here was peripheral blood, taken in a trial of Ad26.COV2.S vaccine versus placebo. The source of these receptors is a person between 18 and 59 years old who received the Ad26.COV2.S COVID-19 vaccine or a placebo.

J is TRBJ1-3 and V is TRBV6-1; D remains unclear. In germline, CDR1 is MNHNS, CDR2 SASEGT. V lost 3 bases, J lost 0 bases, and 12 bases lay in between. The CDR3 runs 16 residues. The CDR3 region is CASSDAGGFSGNTIYF. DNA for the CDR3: TGTGCCAGCAGTGACGCGGGAGGGTTCTCTGGAAACACCATATATTTT.

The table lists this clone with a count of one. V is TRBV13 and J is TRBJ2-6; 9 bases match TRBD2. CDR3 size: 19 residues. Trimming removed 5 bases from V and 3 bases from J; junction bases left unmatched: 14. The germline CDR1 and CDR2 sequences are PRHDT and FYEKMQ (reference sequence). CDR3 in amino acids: CASSARGVSGRGGANVLTF. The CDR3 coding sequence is TGTGCCAGCAGCGCCCGTGGCGTTAGCGGGAGAGGTGGGGCCAACGTCCTGACTTTC.

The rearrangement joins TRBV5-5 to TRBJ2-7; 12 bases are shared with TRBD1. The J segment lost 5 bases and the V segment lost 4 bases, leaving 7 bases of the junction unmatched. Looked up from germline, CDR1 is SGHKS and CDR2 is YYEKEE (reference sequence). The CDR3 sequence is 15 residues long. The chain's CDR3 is CASSPPGQGANEQYF. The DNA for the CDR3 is TGTGCCAGCAGCCCGCCGGGACAGGGGGCGAACGAGCAGTACTTC. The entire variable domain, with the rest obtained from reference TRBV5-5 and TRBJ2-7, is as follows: DAGVTQSPTHLIKTRGQQVTLRCSPISGHKSVSWYQQVLGQGPQFIFQYYEKEERGRGNFPDRFSARQFPNYSSELNVNALLLGDSALYLCASSPPGQGANEQYFGPGTRLTVT.

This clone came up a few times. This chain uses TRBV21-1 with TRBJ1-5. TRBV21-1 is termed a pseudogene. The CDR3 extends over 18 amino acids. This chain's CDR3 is CASRFSPWPTGCNQPQHF. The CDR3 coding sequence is TGTGCCAGCAGATTCTCACCCTGGCCCACCGGGTGCAATCAGCCCCAGCATTTT.

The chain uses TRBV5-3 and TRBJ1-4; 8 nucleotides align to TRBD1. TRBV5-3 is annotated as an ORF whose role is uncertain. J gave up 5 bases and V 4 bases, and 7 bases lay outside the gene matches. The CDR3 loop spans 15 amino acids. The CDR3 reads CARSPWTGKNEKLFF. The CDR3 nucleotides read TGTGCCAGAAGCCCCTGGACAGGGAAAAATGAAAAACTGTTTTTT.

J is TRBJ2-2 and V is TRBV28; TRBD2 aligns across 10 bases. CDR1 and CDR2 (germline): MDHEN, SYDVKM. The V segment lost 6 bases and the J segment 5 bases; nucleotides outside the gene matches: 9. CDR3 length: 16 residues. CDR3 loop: CASSMSGRGRTGELFF. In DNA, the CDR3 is TGTGCCAGCAGCATGAGCGGGAGGGGAAGGACCGGGGAGCTGTTTTTT.

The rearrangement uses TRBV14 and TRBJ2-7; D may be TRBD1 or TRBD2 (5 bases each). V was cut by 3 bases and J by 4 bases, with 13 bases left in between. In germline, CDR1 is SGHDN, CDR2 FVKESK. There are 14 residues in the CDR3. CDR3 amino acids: CASSQGVGWYEQYF. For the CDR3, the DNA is TGTGCCAGCAGCCAGGGGGTAGGGTGGTACGAGCAGTACTTC.

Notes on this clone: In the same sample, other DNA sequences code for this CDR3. In DNA form, the CDR3 reads TGCGCCAGCAGCTTGGTAGGAATGAACACTGAAGCTTTCTTT. It yields the protein CASSLVGMNTEAFF. The V gene is TRBV5-1, the J gene TRBJ1-1; no clear D. V was shortened by 0 bases and J by 0 bases, with 6 bases between the two germline ends. Germline CDR1 is SGHRS and CDR2 is YFSETQ. The CDR3 is 14 amino acids.

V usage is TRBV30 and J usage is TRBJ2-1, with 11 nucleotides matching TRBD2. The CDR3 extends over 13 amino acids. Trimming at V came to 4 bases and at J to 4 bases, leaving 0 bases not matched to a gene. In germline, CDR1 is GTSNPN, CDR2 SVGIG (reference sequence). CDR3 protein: CAWTSGRYNEQFF. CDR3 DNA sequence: TGTGCCTGGACTAGCGGGAGGTACAATGAGCAGTTCTTC. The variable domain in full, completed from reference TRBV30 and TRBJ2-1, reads SQTIHQWPATLVQPVGSPLSLECTVEGTSNPNLYWYRQAAGRGLQLLFYSVGIGQISSEVPQNLSASRPQDRQFILSSKKLLLSDSGFYLCAWTSGRYNEQFFGPGTRLTVL.

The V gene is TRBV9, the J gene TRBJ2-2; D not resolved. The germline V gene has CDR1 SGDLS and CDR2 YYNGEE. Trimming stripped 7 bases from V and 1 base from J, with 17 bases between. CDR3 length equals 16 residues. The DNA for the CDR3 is TGTGCCAGCGATCAAGGGCACACCCTGAACACCGGGGAGCTGTTTTTT. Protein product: CASDQGHTLNTGELFF. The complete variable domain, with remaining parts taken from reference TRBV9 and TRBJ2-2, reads DSGVTQTPKHLITATGQRVTLRCSPRSGDLSVYWYQQSLDQGLQFLIQYYNGEERAKGNILERFSAQQFPDLHSELNLSSLELGDSALYFCASDQGHTLNTGELFFGEGSRLTVL.

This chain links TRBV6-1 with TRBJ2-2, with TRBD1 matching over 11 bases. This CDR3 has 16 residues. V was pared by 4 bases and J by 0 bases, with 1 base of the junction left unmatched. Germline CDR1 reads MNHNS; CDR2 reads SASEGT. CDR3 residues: CASSGTGGANTGELFF. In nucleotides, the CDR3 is TGTGCCAGCAGTGGGACAGGGGGCGCGAACACCGGGGAGCTGTTTTTT.

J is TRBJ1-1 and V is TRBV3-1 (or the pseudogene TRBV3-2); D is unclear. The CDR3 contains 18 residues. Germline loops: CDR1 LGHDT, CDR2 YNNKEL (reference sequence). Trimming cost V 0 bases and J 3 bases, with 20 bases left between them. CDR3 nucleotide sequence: TGTGCCAGCAGCCAAGATCCAGATATGTGGGGTTTTGACACTGAAGCTTTCTTT. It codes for CASSQDPDMWGFDTEAFF.

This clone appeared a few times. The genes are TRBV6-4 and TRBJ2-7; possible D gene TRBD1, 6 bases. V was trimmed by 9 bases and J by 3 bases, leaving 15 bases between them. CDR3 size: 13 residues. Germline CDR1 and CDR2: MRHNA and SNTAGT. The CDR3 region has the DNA TGTGCCAGACCCGGGACAAAAAGCTACGAGCAGTACTTC. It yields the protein CARPGTKSYEQYF.

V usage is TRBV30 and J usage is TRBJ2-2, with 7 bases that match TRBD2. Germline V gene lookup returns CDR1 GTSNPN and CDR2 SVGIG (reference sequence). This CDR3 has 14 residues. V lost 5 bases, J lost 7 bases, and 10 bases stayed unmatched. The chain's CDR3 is CAWGQGGSSGELFF. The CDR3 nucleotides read TGTGCCTGGGGCCAGGGCGGGAGTAGCGGGGAGCTGTTTTTT. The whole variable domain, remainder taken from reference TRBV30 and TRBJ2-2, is SQTIHQWPATLVQPVGSPLSLECTVEGTSNPNLYWYRQAAGRGLQLLFYSVGIGQISSEVPQNLSASRPQDRQFILSSKKLLLSDSGFYLCAWGQGGSSGELFFGEGSRLTVL.

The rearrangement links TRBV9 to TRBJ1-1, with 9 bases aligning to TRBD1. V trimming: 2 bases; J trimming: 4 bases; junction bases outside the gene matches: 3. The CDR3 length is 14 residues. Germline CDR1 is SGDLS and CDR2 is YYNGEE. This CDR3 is CASSVQDRGTEAFF. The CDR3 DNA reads TGTGCCAGCAGCGTTCAGGACAGGGGCACTGAAGCTTTCTTT.

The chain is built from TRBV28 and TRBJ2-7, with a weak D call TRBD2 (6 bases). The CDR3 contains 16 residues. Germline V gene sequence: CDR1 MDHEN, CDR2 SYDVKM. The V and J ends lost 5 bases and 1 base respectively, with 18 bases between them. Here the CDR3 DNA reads TGTGCCAGCAGTATGGGCGGGGACGTACGATCCTACGAGCAGTACTTC. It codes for CASSMGGDVRSYEQYF.

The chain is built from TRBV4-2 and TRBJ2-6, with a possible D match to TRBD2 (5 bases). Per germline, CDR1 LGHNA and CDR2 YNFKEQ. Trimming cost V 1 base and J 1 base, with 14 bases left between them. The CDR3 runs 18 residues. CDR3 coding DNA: TGTGCCAGCAGCCAAGCCGGGAATAGTGGGTCTGGGGCCAACGTCCTGACTTTC. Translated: CASSQAGNSGSGANVLTF.

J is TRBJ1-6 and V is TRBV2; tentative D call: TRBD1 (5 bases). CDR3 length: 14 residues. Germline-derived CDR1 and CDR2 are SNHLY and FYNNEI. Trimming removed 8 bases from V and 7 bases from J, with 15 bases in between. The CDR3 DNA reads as TGTGCCAGCGCATACAGGCGAGAAAATTCACCCCTCCACTTT. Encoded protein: CASAYRRENSPLHF. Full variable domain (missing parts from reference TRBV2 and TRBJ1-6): EPEVTQTPSHQVTQMGQEVILRCVPISNHLYFYWYRQILGQKVEFLVSFYNNEISEKSEIFDDQFSVERPDGSNFTLKIRSTKLEDSAMYFCASAYRRENSPLHFGNGTRLTVT.

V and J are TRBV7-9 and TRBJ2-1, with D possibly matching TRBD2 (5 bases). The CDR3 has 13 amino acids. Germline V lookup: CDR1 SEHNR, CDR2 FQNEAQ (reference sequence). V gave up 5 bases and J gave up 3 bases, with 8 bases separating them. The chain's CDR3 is CASSQGLYNEQFF. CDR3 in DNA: TGTGCCAGCAGCCAAGGACTCTACAATGAGCAGTTCTTC.

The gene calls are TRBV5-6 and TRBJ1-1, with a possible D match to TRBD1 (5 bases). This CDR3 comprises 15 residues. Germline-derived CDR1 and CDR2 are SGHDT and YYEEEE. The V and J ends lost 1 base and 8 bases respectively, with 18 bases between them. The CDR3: CASSLRGVSLTEAFF. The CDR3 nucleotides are TGTGCCAGCAGCTTGAGAGGGGTGAGTCTGACAGAAGCTTTCTTT. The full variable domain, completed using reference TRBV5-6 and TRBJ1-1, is DAGVTQSPTHLIKTRGQQVTLRCSPKSGHDTVSWYQQALGQGPQFIFQYYEEEERQRGNFPDRFSGHQFPNYSSELNVNALLLGDSALYLCASSLRGVSLTEAFFGQGTRLTVV.

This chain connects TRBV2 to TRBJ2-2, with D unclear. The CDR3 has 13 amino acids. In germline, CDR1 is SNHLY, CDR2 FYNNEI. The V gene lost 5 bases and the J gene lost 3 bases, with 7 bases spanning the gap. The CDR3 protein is CASSSQYTGELFF. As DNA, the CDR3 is TGTGCCAGCAGTTCCCAATACACCGGGGAGCTGTTTTTT.

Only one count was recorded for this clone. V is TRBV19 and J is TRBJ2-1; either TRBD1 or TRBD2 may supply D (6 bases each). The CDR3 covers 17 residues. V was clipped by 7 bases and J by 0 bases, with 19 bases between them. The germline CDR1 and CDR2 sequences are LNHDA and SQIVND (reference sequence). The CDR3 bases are TGTGCCAGTAACTCCAAGGGGGGTTCCTTCTCCTACAATGAGCAGTTCTTC. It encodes CASNSKGGSFSYNEQFF.

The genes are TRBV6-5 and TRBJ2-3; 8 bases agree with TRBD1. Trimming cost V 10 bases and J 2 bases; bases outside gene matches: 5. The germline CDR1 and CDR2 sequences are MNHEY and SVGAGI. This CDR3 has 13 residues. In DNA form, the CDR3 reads TGTGCCACAACACAGGGGGTCACAGATACGCAGTATTTT. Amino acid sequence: CATTQGVTDTQYF.

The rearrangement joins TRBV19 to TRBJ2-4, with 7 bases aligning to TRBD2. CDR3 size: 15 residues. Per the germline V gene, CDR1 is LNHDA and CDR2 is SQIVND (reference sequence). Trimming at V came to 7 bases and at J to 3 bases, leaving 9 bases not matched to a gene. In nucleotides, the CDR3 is TGTGCCAGTACCTCGACTTGGGGGGGCAAAAACATTCAGTACTTC. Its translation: CASTSTWGGKNIQYF.

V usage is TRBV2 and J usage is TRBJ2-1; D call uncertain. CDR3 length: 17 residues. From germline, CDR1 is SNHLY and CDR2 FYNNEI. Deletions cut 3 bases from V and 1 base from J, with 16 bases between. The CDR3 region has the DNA TGTGCCAGCAGTGAGACTCCGAGATTGGGTTCCTACAATGAGCAGTTCTTC. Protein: CASSETPRLGSYNEQFF.

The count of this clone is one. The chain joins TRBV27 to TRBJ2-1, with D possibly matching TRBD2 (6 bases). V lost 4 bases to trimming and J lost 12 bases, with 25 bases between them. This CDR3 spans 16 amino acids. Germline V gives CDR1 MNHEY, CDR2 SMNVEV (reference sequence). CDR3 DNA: TGTGCCAGCAGTTCAGACACCCGGGAGTTAAATAGTGTGCAGTTCTTC. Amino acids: CASSSDTRELNSVQFF.

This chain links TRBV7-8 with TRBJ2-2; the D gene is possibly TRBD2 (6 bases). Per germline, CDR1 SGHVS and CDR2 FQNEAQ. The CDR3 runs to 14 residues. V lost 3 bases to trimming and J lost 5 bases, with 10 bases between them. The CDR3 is CASSLTRLTGELFF. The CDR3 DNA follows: TGTGCCAGCAGCTTGACTAGGTTAACCGGGGAGCTGTTTTTT.

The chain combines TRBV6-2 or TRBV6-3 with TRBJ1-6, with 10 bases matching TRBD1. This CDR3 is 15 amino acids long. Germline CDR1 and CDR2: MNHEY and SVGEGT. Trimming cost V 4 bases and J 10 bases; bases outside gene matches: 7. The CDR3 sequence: CASSSPRQGASPLHF. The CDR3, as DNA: TGTGCCAGCAGTTCCCCCAGACAGGGGGCGTCACCCCTCCACTTT.

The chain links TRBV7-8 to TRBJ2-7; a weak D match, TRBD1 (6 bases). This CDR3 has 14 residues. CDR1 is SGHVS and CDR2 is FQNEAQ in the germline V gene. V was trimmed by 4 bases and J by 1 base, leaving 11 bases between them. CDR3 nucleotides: TGTGCCAGCAGCTCGGGACAACTATCCTACGAGCAGTACTTC. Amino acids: CASSSGQLSYEQYF.

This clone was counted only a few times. For the CDR3, the DNA is TGTGCCAGCAGCTTGTCCCCGGCAGCAGATACGCAGTATTTT. Its translation is CASSLSPAADTQYF. The gene calls are TRBV5-4 and TRBJ2-3; no firm D call. The CDR3 is 14 residues long. The germline V gene encodes CDR1 SGHNT and CDR2 YYREEE (reference sequence). V shed 1 base and J shed 4 bases, with 10 bases lying between them.